These T cell receptor beta chains were read from a single sample in a study of control samples from healthy donors and cancer patients. TCRdb's table, derived via immunoSEQ multiplex PCR, lists solely in-frame clones and lacks some. The top ten clones hold roughly 8.4% of a sample with about 160,000 clones, roughly 94% of them seen once. The sequencing sample was made of blood. Every receptor here comes from a woman aged 40 to 50 in good health. Both conserved end residues are part of each CDR3. A D gene is named only where the DNA matches it firmly. Clone size is given for some rows only: seen once, a few or many times, or a class if the clone is expanded.

j_gene	abundance	v_gene	d_gene	CDR3aa	CDR3nt
TRBJ2-2	NA	TRBV29-1	NA	CSVEKIGAGELFF	TGCAGCGTTGAGAAGATTGGGGCCGGGGAGCTGTTTTTT
TRBJ1-1	once	TRBV23-1	TRBD1	CASRRDRRNTEAFF	TGCGCCAGCCGTCGGGACAGAAGGAACACTGAAGCTTTCTTT
TRBJ1-2	NA	TRBV4-3	NA	CASSQGAGTSYGYGYTF	TGCGCCAGCAGCCAAGGGGCCGGGACGTCATATGGCTATGGCTACACCTTC
TRBJ2-3	NA	TRBV5-1	TRBD2	CASSLQGLAGGWSIDTQYF	TGCGCCAGCAGCCTCCAGGGACTAGCGGGAGGGTGGAGCATAGATACGCAGTATTTT
TRBJ2-3	NA	TRBV9	NA	CASSVAIVPDTQYF	TGTGCCAGCAGCGTAGCTATAGTCCCAGATACGCAGTATTTT
TRBJ1-4	NA	TRBV4-3	NA	CASSQDTTSLRGKLFF	TGCGCCAGCAGCCAAGATACGACATCATTACGAGGGAAACTGTTTTTT
TRBJ2-7	once	TRBV29-1	NA	CSVAGQYLNEQYF	TGCAGCGTGGCGGGACAGTACTTAAACGAGCAGTACTTC
TRBJ1-6	NA	TRBV2	NA	CASRGTLSSYNSPLHF	TGTGCCAGCAGAGGGACCCTGAGCTCCTATAATTCACCCCTCCACTTT
TRBJ2-5	NA	TRBV23-1	TRBD2	CASSCSGGAEETQYF	TGCGCCAGCAGTTGCAGCGGGGGGGCCGAGGAGACCCAGTACTTC
TRBJ1-3	NA	TRBV7-2	NA	CASSPAGRSGNTIYF	TGTGCCAGCAGCCCCGCCGGGAGATCTGGAAACACCATATATTTT
TRBJ1-6	NA	TRBV10-3	NA	CAISDRVNSPLHF	TGTGCCATCAGTGATCGAGTCAATTCACCCCTCCACTTT
TRBJ2-7	NA	TRBV3-1/TRBV3-2	NA	CASSPAAGYEQYF	TGTGCCAGCAGCCCCGCTGCAGGGTACGAGCAGTACTTC
TRBJ1-1	NA	TRBV7-2	NA	CASSLAGIMNTEAFF	TGTGCCAGCAGCTTAGCCGGGATCATGAACACTGAAGCTTTCTTT
TRBJ1-2	NA	TRBV7-8	NA	CASSLPDRRYGYTF	TGTGCCAGCAGCTTACCGGACAGACGATATGGCTACACCTTC
TRBJ1-1	NA	TRBV27	NA	CASSPLRQRNTEAFF	TGTGCCAGCAGCCCCCTGAGACAGAGAAACACTGAAGCTTTCTTT
TRBJ1-5	NA	TRBV29-1	NA	CSVAEVGSNQPQHF	TGCAGCGTCGCCGAGGTGGGGAGCAATCAGCCCCAGCATTTT
TRBJ2-2	NA	TRBV12-5	TRBD1	CASGPTGTAITGELFF	TGTGCTAGTGGCCCTACCGGGACAGCCATAACCGGGGAGCTGTTTTTT
TRBJ2-5	NA	TRBV19	TRBD2	CASSRASGVQETQYF	TGTGCCAGTAGTAGGGCTAGCGGAGTCCAAGAGACCCAGTACTTC
TRBJ1-6	NA	TRBV20-1	NA	CSASSGGRNNSPLHF	TGCAGTGCTAGTTCCGGGGGCAGGAATAATTCACCCCTCCACTTT
TRBJ1-6	NA	TRBV7-9	TRBD1	CASSPTGNSPLHF	TGTGCCAGCAGCCCGACAGGGAATTCACCCCTCCACTTT
TRBJ1-2	NA	TRBV20-1	NA	CSAKGWYGYTF	TGCAGTGCCAAGGGGTGGTATGGCTACACCTTC
TRBJ1-1	NA	TRBV30	NA	CAWSVSEETEAFF	TGTGCCTGGAGTGTATCCGAGGAGACTGAAGCTTTCTTT
TRBJ2-1	NA	TRBV11-3	TRBD2	CASSLFSGNNNEQFF	TGTGCCAGCAGCTTATTTAGCGGGAATAACAATGAGCAGTTCTTC
TRBJ1-5	NA	TRBV7-8	TRBD1	CASSFLTGVGQPQHF	TGTGCCAGCAGCTTTTTGACAGGGGTCGGTCAGCCCCAGCATTTT
TRBJ1-2	NA	TRBV5-1	TRBD1	CASSPGTGNGYTF	TGCGCCAGCAGTCCAGGGACAGGGAATGGCTACACCTTC
TRBJ2-7	once	TRBV7-9	NA	CASSLVWSYEQYF	TGTGCCAGCAGCTTAGTGTGGAGCTACGAGCAGTACTTC
TRBJ1-2	once	TRBV6-2/TRBV6-3	NA	CASSRGPNYGYTF	TGTGCCAGCAGTCGGGGCCCGAACTATGGCTACACCTTC